This TCR beta chain was obtained from a study of blood T cell repertoires in COVID-19. Study information: T cells, B-cell-depleted T cells, or PBMCs provided the cDNA or gDNA that served as material.

Germline values: CDR1 SEHNR, CDR2 FQNEAQ (reference sequence). The CDR3 is 15 amino acids. V gave up 3 bases and J gave up 7 bases, with 13 bases separating them. In the original analysis: Researchers report that nucleated cell counts were estimated from reference gene primer amplification. Using immunoSEQ multiplex PCR, the repertoire was profiled, and TCRdb retains in-frame clones only, with some absent. Clone size and the V and J calls come from that table; the DNA yielded D and trimming. The sample includes 100,000 or so clones, roughly 80% of them seen just once. The sequenced sample consisted of peripheral blood. This receptor was identified in a man between 65 and 85 years old with active or convalescent COVID-19. The chain combines TRBV7-9 with TRBJ1-6; D perhaps matches TRBD1 (6 bases). The CDR3 nucleotides read TGTGCCAGCAGCTTGGACAGACGGGGAAATTCACCCCTCCACTTT. Protein product: CASSLDRRGNSPLHF.